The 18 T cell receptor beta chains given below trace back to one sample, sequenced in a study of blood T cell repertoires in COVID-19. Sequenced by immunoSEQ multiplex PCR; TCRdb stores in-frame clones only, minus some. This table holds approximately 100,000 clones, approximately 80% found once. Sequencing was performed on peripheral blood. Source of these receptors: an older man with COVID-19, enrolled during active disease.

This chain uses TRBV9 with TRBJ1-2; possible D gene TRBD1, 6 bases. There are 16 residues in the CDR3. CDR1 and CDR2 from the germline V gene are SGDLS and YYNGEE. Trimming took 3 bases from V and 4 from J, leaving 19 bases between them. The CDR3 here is CASSEQTGPRRYGYTF. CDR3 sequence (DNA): TGTGCCAGCAGCGAGCAGACAGGTCCTCGTCGCTATGGCTACACCTTC.

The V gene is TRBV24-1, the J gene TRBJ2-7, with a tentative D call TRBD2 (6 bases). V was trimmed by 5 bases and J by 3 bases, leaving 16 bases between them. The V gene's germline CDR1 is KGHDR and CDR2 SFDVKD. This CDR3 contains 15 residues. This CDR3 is CATSVLSGSVYEQYF. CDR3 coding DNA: TGTGCCACCAGTGTCCTCTCCGGGAGCGTCTACGAGCAGTACTTC.

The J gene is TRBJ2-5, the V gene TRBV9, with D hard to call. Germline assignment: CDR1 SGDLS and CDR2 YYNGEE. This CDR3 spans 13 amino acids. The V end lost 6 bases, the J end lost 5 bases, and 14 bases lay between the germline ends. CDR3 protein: CASTRRVGETQYF. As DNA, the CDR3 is TGTGCCAGCACCCGTCGGGTCGGGGAGACCCAGTACTTC.

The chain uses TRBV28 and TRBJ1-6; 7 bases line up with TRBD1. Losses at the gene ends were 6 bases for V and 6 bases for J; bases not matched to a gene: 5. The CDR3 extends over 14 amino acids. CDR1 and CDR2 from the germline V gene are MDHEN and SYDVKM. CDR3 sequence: CASSPGGGNSPLHF. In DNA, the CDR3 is TGTGCCAGCAGCCCAGGGGGAGGTAATTCACCCCTCCACTTT. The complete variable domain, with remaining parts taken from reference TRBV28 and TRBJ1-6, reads DVKVTQSSRYLVKRTGEKVFLECVQDMDHENMFWYRQDPGLGLRLIYFSYDVKMKEKGDIPEGYSVSREKKERFSLILESASTNQTSMYLCASSPGGGNSPLHFGNGTRLTVT.

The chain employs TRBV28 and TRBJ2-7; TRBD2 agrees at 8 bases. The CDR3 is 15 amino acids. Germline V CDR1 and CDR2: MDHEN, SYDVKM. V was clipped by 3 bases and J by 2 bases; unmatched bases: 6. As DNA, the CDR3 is TGTGCCAGCAGTTTCTTAGCGGGAAGACCCTACGAGCAGTACTTC. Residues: CASSFLAGRPYEQYF.

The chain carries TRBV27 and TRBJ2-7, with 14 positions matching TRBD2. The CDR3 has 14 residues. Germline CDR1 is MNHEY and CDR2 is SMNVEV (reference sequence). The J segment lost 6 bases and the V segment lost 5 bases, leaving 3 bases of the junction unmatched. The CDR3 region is CASSPGTSGSEQYF. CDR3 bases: TGTGCCAGCAGTCCCGGGACTAGCGGGAGCGAGCAGTACTTC.

The CDR3 reads CASSARTGGAKRNSPLHF. CDR3 coding DNA: TGTGCCAGCAGTGCTAGGACAGGGGGCGCGAAGCGGAATTCACCCCTCCACTTT. This chain connects TRBV6-1 to TRBJ1-6; TRBD1 aligns across 11 bases. This CDR3 contains 18 residues. Germline loops: CDR1 MNHNS, CDR2 SASEGT. Germline trimming cut 4 bases from V and 7 bases from J; bases unmatched to any gene: 12.

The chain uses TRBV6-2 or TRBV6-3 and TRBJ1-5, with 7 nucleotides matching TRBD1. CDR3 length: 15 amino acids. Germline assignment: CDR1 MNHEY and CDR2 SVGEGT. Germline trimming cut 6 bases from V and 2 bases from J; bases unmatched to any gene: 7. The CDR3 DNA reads TGTGCCAGCAGCTCCGGACAGGATGGCAATCAGCCCCAGCATTTT. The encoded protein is CASSSGQDGNQPQHF.

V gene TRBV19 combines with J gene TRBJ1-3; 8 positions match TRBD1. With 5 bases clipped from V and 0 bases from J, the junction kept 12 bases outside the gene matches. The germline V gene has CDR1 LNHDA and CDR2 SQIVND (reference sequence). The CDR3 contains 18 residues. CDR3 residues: CASSELGQEFSSGNTIYF. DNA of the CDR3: TGTGCCAGTAGTGAACTGGGACAGGAGTTTTCCTCTGGAAACACCATATATTTT.

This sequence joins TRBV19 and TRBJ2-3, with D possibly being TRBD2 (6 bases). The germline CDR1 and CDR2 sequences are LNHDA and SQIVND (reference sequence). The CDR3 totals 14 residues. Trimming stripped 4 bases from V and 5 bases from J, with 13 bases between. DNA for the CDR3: TGTGCCAGTAGTACGACTAGAGACAAAGATACGCAGTATTTT. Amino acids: CASSTTRDKDTQYF.

CDR3 nucleotide sequence: TGTGCCAGTCTCGCGAAGGGGCGATTGAACACTGAAGCTTTCTTT. Translated: CASLAKGRLNTEAFF. The chain carries TRBV19 and TRBJ1-1, with D maybe TRBD1 (5 bases). CDR3 length: 15 amino acids. With 8 bases removed from V and 0 bases from J, the gap between germline ends came to 16 bases. CDR1 and CDR2 (germline): LNHDA, SQIVND (reference sequence).

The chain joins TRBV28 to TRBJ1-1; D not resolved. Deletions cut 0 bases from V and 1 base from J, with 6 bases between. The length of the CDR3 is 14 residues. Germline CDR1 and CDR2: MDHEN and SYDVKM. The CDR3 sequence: CASSLWAGNTEAFF. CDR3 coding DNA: TGTGCCAGCAGTTTATGGGCGGGGAACACTGAAGCTTTCTTT.

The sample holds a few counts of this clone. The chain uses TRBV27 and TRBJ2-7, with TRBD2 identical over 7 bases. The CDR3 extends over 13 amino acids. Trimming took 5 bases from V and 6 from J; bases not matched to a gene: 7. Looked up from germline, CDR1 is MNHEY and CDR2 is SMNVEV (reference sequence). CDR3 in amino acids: CASSPGLVSEQYF. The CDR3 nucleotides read TGTGCCAGCAGTCCCGGACTAGTTTCCGAGCAGTACTTC.

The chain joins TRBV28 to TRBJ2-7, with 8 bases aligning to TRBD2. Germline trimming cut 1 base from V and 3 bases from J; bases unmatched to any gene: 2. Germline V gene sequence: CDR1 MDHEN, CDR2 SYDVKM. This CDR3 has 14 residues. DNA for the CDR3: TGTGCCAGCAGTTTATCGGGAGGGCTCTACGAGCAGTACTTC. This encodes CASSLSGGLYEQYF.

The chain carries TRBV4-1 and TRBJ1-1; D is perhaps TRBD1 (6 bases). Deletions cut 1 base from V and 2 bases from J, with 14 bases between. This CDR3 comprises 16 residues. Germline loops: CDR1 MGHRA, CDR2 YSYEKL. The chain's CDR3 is CASSQVGTRANTEAFF. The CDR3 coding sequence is TGCGCCAGCAGCCAAGTAGGGACAAGGGCCAACACTGAAGCTTTCTTT.

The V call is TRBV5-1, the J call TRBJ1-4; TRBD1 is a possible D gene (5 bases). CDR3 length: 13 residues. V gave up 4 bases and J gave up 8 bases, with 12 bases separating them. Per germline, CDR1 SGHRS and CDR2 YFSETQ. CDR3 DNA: TGCGCCAGCAGCGCTCAGGGAAGGGAAAAACTGTTTTTT. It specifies CASSAQGREKLFF.

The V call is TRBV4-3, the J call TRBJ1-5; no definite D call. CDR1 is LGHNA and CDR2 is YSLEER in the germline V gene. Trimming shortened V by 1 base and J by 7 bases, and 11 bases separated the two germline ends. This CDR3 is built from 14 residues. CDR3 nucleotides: TGCGCCAGCAGCCAAGTAGGAGGGAGGCAGCCCCAGCATTTT. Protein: CASSQVGGRQPQHF.

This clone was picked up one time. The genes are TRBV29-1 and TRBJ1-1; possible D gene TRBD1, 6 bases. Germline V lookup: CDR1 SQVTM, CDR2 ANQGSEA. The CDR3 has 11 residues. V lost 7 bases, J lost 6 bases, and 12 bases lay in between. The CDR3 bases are TGCAGCGGAAACAGGGCGGCTGAAGCTTTCTTT. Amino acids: CSGNRAAEAFF.